The present TCR beta chain was sequenced within a study of blood T cell repertoires in COVID-19. Germline CDR1 reads PRHDT; CDR2 reads FYEKMQ (reference sequence). The CDR3 contains 15 residues. V shed 4 bases, J shed 2 bases, and the junction held 7 bases outside the gene matches. Method: immunoSEQ multiplex PCR; TCRdb's copy keeps in-frame clones and lacks some. The repertoire includes 270,000 or so clones, around 89% of them detected once, and about 4% sits in the top ten. In this sample, this clone turned up a few times. Input material: PBMCs or T cells enriched from blood (not recorded which). The chain is built from TRBV13 and TRBJ2-5, with 7 bases lining up with TRBD1. This TCR derives from a woman in her 30s with acute COVID-19. Written as DNA, the CDR3 is TGTGCCAGCAGCTCCTCGGCAGGGGGTCAAGAGACCCAGTACTTC. Amino acids: CASSSSAGGQETQYF.